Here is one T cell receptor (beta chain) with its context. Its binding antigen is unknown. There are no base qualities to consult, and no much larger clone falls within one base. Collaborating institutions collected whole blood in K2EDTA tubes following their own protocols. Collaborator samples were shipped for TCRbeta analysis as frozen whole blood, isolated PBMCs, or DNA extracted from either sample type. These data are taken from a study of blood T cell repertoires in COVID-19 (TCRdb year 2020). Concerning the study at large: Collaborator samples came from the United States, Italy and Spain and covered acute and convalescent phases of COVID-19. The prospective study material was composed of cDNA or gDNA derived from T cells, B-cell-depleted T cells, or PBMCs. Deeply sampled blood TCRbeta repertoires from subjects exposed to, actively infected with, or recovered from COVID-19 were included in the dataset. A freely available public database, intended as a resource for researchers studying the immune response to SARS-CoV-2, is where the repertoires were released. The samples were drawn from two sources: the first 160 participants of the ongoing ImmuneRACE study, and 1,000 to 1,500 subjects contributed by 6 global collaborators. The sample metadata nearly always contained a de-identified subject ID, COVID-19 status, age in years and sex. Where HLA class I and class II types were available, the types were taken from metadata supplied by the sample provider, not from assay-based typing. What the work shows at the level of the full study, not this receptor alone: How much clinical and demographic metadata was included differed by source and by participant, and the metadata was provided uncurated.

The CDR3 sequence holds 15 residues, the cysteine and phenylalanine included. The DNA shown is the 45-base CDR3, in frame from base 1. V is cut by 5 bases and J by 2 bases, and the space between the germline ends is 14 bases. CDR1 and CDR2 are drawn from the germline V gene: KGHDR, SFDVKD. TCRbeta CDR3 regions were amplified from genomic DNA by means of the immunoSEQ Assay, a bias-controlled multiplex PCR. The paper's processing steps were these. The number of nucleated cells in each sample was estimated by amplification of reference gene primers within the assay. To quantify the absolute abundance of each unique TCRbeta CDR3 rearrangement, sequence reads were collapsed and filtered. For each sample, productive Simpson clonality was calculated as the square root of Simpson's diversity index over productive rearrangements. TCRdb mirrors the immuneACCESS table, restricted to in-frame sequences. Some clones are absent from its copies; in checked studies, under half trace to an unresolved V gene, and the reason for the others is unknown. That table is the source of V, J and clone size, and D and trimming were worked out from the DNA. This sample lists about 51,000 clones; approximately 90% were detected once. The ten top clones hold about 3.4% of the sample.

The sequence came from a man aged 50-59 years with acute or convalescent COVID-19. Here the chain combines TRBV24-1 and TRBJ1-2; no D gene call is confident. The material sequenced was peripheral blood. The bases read TGTGCCACCAGTGCCGCTGGGAGCGGAAACTATGGCTACACCTTC. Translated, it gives CATSAAGSGNYGYTF.